The rows below give T cell receptor beta chains drawn from one sample of a study of human T cells and chemical hapten exposure. TCRdb recomputed calls from the RACE reads with MiXCR, one row per CDR3 protein. The repertoire holds tens of thousands of distinct CDR3 sequences, with over 9.5% as singletons. Material: whole blood, obtained in connection with sensitization to the hapten diphenylcyclopropenone (DPC). These receptors all stem from a woman between 50 and 59 years old with alopecia areata. Some clones in this sample may be carry-over from other donors' samples. Each CDR3 is given with its conserved first and last residue. A D gene is named only where the DNA matches it firmly. The size of a clone is reported for some rows only, either as once, few or many, or as a class for expanded clones.

TRBV30	-	-	TRBJ1-1	TGTGCCTGGAGTGTTAAGTTGAACACTGAAGCTTTCTTT	CAWSVKLNTEAFF
TRBV7-9	TRBD1	-	TRBJ2-1	TGTGCCAGCAGCTTCATCGCCGGGACAGGGGGCCTCAATGAGCAGTTCTTC	CASSFIAGTGGLNEQFF
TRBV12-3/TRBV12-4	TRBD2	few	TRBJ2-7	TGTGCCAGCAGTTTCTCCGTCAGCGGGAGCTCCTACGAGCAGTACTTC	CASSFSVSGSSYEQYF
TRBV6-1	-	many	TRBJ2-5	TGTGCCAGCAGTTCGCCGACGGGAGTCCAAGAGACCCAGTACTTC	CASSSPTGVQETQYF
TRBV20-1	-	-	TRBJ2-6	TGCAGTGCTAGAGGGACACGCCTCGATGGGGCCAACGTCCTGACTTTC	CSARGTRLDGANVLTF
TRBV12-3/TRBV12-4	-	-	TRBJ2-1	TGTGCCAGCAGTTTTTCCGGGAGAGGCAATGAGCAGTTCTTC	CASSFSGRGNEQFF
TRBV7-2	-	few	TRBJ1-1	TGTGCCAGCAGCTTCGGGGGTTCCAGAAACACTGAAGCTTTCTTT	CASSFGGSRNTEAFF
TRBV25-1	TRBD1	few	TRBJ1-6	TGTGCCAGCAGTGCTCCGGGACAGGGGGCCCTTAATTCACCCCTCCACTTT	CASSAPGQGALNSPLHF
TRBV14	-	many	TRBJ1-1	TGTGCCAGCAGCCAAAGTCCTCGCACTGAAGCTTTCTTT	CASSQSPRTEAFF
TRBV3-1	-	few	TRBJ1-3	TGTGCCAGCAGCCAACGTCCGGACAGTCTAAGAAACACCATATATTTT	CASSQRPDSLRNTIYF
TRBV20-1	-	few	TRBJ2-1	TGCAGTGCTAGAGGCCAACCCCATCACAGCTCCTACAATGAGCAGTTCTTC	CSARGQPHHSSYNEQFF
TRBV6-4	TRBD2	-	TRBJ2-2	TGTGCCAGCAGTGAACTAGCGGGAGGCGGGGAGCTGTTTTTT	CASSELAGGGELFF
TRBV7-2	-	-	TRBJ2-4	TGTGCCAGCAGCCCCGCCCAAAACATTCAGTACTTC	CASSPAQNIQYF
TRBV28	-	many	TRBJ2-5	TGTGCCAGCAGTCCCGAAGGAGGGACCCAAGAGACCCAGTACTTC	CASSPEGGTQETQYF
TRBV6-6	-	-	TRBJ1-5	TGTGCCAGCAGAAAAGGGCTGTATAGCAATCAGCCCCAGCATTTT	CASRKGLYSNQPQHF
TRBV4-1	-	few	TRBJ2-1	TGCGCCAGCAGCCAAGATGAGAAATTGGCGGGTCGGAAGAATGAGCAGTTCTTC	CASSQDEKLAGRKNEQFF